This T cell receptor beta chain was observed in a study of cytomegalovirus exposure and HLA in healthy donors. PCR involved 60 Vbeta and 13 Jbeta primers. TCRdb's table, derived via immunoSEQ multiplex PCR, lists solely in-frame clones and lacks some. The profile shows 30,000 to 40,000 clones, around nine tenths of them singletons. The V gene's germline CDR1 is MDHEN and CDR2 SYDVKM. The length of the CDR3 is 15 residues. Trimming cost V 5 bases and J 4 bases, with 17 bases left between them. The study's findings and limits: Later analysis found that TCR beta chains associated with HLA were more clonally expanded than other, equally common chains. TCR beta V segments were, for the most part, productive about 87% or about 30% of the time in an earlier analysis. Within a later analysis, the majority of CMV-associated TCR beta chains appeared HLA-restricted. The study listed approximately 160 cytomegalovirus-associated TCR beta chains.

Comments on this clone: Its antigen is unknown.

This clonotype was obtained from a woman under 30 in good health and CMV-seronegative. Sequenced material: PBMCs. The chain employs TRBV28 and TRBJ1-1; the D gene is possibly TRBD1 (5 bases). CDR3 in amino acids: CASSKLRGLFTEAFF. The CDR3 nucleotides are TGTGCCAGCAGTAAACTTAGGGGCTTGTTCACTGAAGCTTTCTTT.